This T cell receptor (beta chain) was profiled in a study of blood T cell repertoires in COVID-19. Study summary: Acute and convalescent COVID-19 specimens originated in the United States, Italy and Spain. PBMCs, B-cell-depleted T cells, or T cells were the source of the cDNA or gDNA that made up the material.

Trimming at V came to 3 bases and at J to 9 bases, leaving 9 bases not matched to a gene. From germline, CDR1 is MGHRA and CDR2 YSYEKL. The CDR3 loop spans 16 amino acids. Original processing notes: For nucleated cells, counts were estimated from reference gene primer amplification. The table came from immunoSEQ multiplex PCR; TCRdb's copy has only in-frame clones and leaves some out. V and J calls and clone size are those listed in that table; D and trimming were worked out from the DNA. Of just over 80,000 clones in the sample, 80% to 85% are singletons; the top ten hold 44%. The sample comprised peripheral blood. The chain carries TRBV4-1 and TRBJ1-6; 9 bases map to TRBD1. The TCR was taken from an elderly man with acute or convalescent COVID-19. The DNA of the CDR3 is TGCGCCAGCAGCCAGGCGGGACAGGGAGGTTTTTCACCCCTCCACTTT. Translating it yields CASSQAGQGGFSPLHF.